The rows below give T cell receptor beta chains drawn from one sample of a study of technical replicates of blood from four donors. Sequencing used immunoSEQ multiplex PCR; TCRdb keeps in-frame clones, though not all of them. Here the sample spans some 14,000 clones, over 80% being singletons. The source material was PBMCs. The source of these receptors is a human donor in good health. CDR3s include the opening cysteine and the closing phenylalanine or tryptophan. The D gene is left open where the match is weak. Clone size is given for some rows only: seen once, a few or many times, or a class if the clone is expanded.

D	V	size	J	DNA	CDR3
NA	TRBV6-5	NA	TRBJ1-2	TGTGCCAGCAGTAACTACAGGGCTGATGGCTACACCTTC	CASSNYRADGYTF
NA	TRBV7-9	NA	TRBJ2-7	TGTGCCAGCAGCTCACGACCCCCCTCAGCGGGCTACGAGCAGTACTTC	CASSSRPPSAGYEQYF
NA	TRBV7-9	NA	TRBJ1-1	TGTGCCAGCAGTTTTGGGGCGTACATGAACACTGAAGCTTTCTTT	CASSFGAYMNTEAFF
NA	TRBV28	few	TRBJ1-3	TGTGCCAGCAGTTCAGGGTCGATTCGAAACACCATATATTTT	CASSSGSIRNTIYF
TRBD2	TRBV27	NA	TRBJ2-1	TGTGCCAGCAGTTCCAGCCCGGGGGGTTACAATGAGCAGTTCTTC	CASSSSPGGYNEQFF
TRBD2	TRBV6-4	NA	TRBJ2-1	TGTGCCAGCAGTGTGGTTGCGGGAGGGGACAATGAGCAGTTCTTC	CASSVVAGGDNEQFF
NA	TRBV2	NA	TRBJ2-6	TGTGCCAGCAGTGAGGCTGTTTCGGAGGGTTCCAACGTCCTGACTTTC	CASSEAVSEGSNVLTF
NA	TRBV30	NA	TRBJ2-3	TGTGCCTGGAGTGTGGGGGGACCCCAGCAGTATTTT	CAWSVGGPQQYF
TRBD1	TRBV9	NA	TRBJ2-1	TGTGCCAGCAGCGTAGATGGGACAGGGGTCTATGAGCAGTTCTTC	CASSVDGTGVYEQFF
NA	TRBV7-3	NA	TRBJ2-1	TGTGCCAGCAGCTCCCGGACAGTCAACAATGAGCAGTTCTTC	CASSSRTVNNEQFF
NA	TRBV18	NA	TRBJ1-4	TGTGCCAGCTCACCCCTTGGACAGCCCGAAAAACTGTTTTTT	CASSPLGQPEKLFF
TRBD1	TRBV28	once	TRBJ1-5	TGTGCCAGCGCGAGATCCGACAGGGGCTGGGGCAATCAGCCCCAGCATTTT	CASARSDRGWGNQPQHF
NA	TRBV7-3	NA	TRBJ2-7	TGTGCCAGCAGCTTAATCTTAACAGCCGAGCAGTACTTC	CASSLILTAEQYF
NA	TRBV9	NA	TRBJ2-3	TGTGCCAGCAGCGTAGGTGACAGGCTATACACAGATACGCAGTATTTT	CASSVGDRLYTDTQYF
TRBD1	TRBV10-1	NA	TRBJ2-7	TGCGCCAGCAGCCCCGGGACAGGTGACTACGAGCAGTACTTC	CASSPGTGDYEQYF
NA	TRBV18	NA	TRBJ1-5	TGTGCCAGCTCCCCCCTGGGTCCAGGGACTTATAGCAATCAGCCCCAGCATTTT	CASSPLGPGTYSNQPQHF
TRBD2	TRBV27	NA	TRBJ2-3	TGTGCCAGCAGCTTTACGATGGCGGGAGAGGATACGCAGTATTTT	CASSFTMAGEDTQYF
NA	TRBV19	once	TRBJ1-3	TGTGCCAGTAGTACCCTCGCACAGGTTCGCTCTGGAAACACCATATATTTT	CASSTLAQVRSGNTIYF
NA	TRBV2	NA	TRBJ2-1	TGTGCCAGCAGTGGGGTAGCTTCTGAGCAGTTCTTC	CASSGVASEQFF
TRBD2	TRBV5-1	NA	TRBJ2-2	TGCGCCAGCAGCTGGGAGGGGACCGGGGAGCTGTTTTTT	CASSWEGTGELFF